These T cell receptor beta chains were read from a single sample in a study of blood T cells in healthy people across ages. TCRdb independently ran MiXCR on the 5' RACE reads; one entry per CDR3 protein. The sample consists of roughly 800,000 distinct CDR3 sequences, about a quarter of them appearing once. These data also formed part of another study, on T cells of mothers and their children.

What was sequenced was blood. The source of these receptors is a boy younger than 18 in good health. Each CDR3 is given with its conserved first and last residue. A D gene is named only where the DNA matches it firmly. Expanded clones get a size class; other rows say once, few or many, or leave the size out.

v_gene	d_gene	j_gene	abundance	CDR3aa	CDR3nt
TRBV10-2	TRBD1	TRBJ1-1	NA	CASRDSSRDRAEAFF	TGCGCCAGCAGGGACTCGTCCCGGGACAGGGCTGAAGCTTTCTTT
TRBV12-3/TRBV12-4	NA	TRBJ1-6	few	CASSFSGGSYNSPLHF	TGTGCCAGCAGTTTTAGTGGGGGTTCCTATAATTCACCCCTCCACTTT
TRBV27	NA	TRBJ2-1	few	CASRVNTNEQFF	TGTGCCAGCAGGGTAAACACCAATGAGCAGTTCTTC
TRBV7-9	TRBD1	TRBJ2-5	few	CASSLWSRGQETQYF	TGTGCCAGCAGCTTATGGTCCAGGGGGCAGGAGACCCAGTACTTC
TRBV20-1	NA	TRBJ2-1	few	CSSPGRASYNEQFF	TGCAGTTCTCCCGGACGGGCTTCCTACAATGAGCAGTTCTTC
TRBV20-1	TRBD2	TRBJ2-3	NA	CSARDSGGLFSTDAQYF	TGCAGTGCTAGAGATAGCGGGGGCCTTTTCAGCACAGATGCGCAGTATTTT
TRBV4-1	NA	TRBJ1-1	NA	CASRSTVMNTEAFF	TGCGCCAGCAGGTCGACAGTAATGAACACTGAAGCTTTCTTT
TRBV9	TRBD2	TRBJ2-6	NA	CASNDPAGGPGANVLTF	TGTGCCAGCAACGATCCCGCGGGGGGGCCTGGGGCCAACGTCCTGACTTTC
TRBV6-1	TRBD2	TRBJ2-5	once	CASSLDGTSGGGETQYF	TGTGCCAGCAGCCTCGATGGGACTAGCGGGGGTGGCGAGACCCAGTACTTC
TRBV14	TRBD1	TRBJ1-3	NA	CASSQRGQGSGNTIYF	TGTGCCAGCAGCCAAAGGGGACAGGGATCTGGAAACACCATATATTTT
TRBV7-3	TRBD1	TRBJ2-4	NA	CASSSGTGNIQYF	TGTGCCAGCAGCTCGGGGACAGGGAACATTCAGTACTTC
TRBV20-1	TRBD1	TRBJ1-4	few	CSARRQGAREKLFF	TGCAGTGCCCGAAGACAGGGGGCGCGCGAAAAACTGTTTTTT
TRBV15	TRBD1	TRBJ2-2	few	CATRPGGRTGELFF	TGTGCCACCAGACCAGGGGGCAGGACCGGGGAGCTGTTTTTT
TRBV5-1	NA	TRBJ1-2	few	CASSLGFTGIDYGYTF	TGCGCCAGCAGCTTGGGCTTTACAGGGATAGACTATGGCTACACCTTC
TRBV4-2	NA	TRBJ1-4	NA	CASSQERREHFATNEKLFF	TGTGCCAGCAGCCAAGAACGCAGGGAACACTTTGCAACTAATGAAAAACTGTTTTTT
TRBV7-9	NA	TRBJ2-2	NA	CASSPGSRYDTGELFF	TGTGCCAGCAGTCCGGGGTCGCGGTATGATACCGGGGAGCTGTTTTTT
TRBV10-3	NA	TRBJ2-6	once	CASSWTDIKEANVLTF	TGTGCCAGCTCGTGGACCGACATCAAGGAGGCCAACGTCCTGACTTTC
TRBV4-1	NA	TRBJ2-7	NA	CASSQAQLDRYEQYF	TGCGCCAGCAGCCAAGCCCAATTAGACAGGTACGAGCAGTACTTC
TRBV30	NA	TRBJ1-2	NA	CAWSAQRVVGYTF	TGTGCCTGGAGTGCCCAGAGAGTTGTTGGCTACACCTTC
TRBV25-1	NA	TRBJ1-2	many	CASIGAFYGYTF	TGTGCCAGCATAGGGGCCTTCTATGGCTACACCTTC
TRBV20-1	NA	TRBJ2-5	NA	CSARDRTGGTQYF	TGCAGTGCTAGAGATCGGACCGGGGGGACCCAGTACTTC
TRBV3-1	TRBD1	TRBJ2-1	NA	CASKLGQGIGGEQFF	TGTGCCAGCAAGCTGGGACAGGGGATTGGTGGTGAGCAGTTCTTC
TRBV4-1	NA	TRBJ1-2	few	CASSQDRTSYGYTF	TGCGCCAGCAGCCAAGACAGAACCTCCTATGGCTACACCTTC
TRBV6-5	NA	TRBJ2-7	NA	CASSYSKLAGRYEQYF	TGTGCCAGCAGTTACTCGAAGCTTGCTGGACGCTACGAGCAGTACTTC
TRBV30	NA	TRBJ1-2	few	CAWSKDWRGGYTF	TGTGCCTGGAGTAAGGACTGGAGAGGGGGCTACACCTTC
TRBV28	TRBD1	TRBJ1-4	NA	CASSPGTGVIEKLFF	TGTGCCAGCAGTCCTGGGACAGGGGTTATTGAAAAACTGTTTTTT
TRBV6-6	NA	TRBJ1-1	few	CASSRYTSGNTEAFF	TGTGCCAGCAGCCGATACACTTCCGGGAACACTGAAGCTTTCTTT
TRBV12-3/TRBV12-4	TRBD1	TRBJ1-2	NA	CASSLQDRVRYGYTF	TGTGCCAGCAGTTTACAGGACAGGGTACGCTATGGCTACACCTTC
TRBV20-1	TRBD1	TRBJ2-5	NA	CSANRGAPGETQYF	TGCAGTGCTAACAGGGGGGCCCCGGGGGAGACCCAGTACTTC
TRBV18	NA	TRBJ1-3	NA	CASSPGFLSGNTIYF	TGTGCCAGCTCACCAGGCTTCCTCTCTGGAAACACCATATATTTT
TRBV7-6	NA	TRBJ1-4	NA	CASSPAGTEKLFF	TGTGCCAGCAGCCCAGCCGGGACCGAAAAACTGTTTTTT
TRBV2	NA	TRBJ2-7	NA	CASSEASGAAEQYF	TGTGCCAGCAGTGAAGCTTCAGGGGCGGCCGAGCAGTACTTC
TRBV10-2	NA	TRBJ2-3	NA	CASSDPGERTDTRYF	TGCGCCAGCAGCGATCCAGGGGAAAGGACAGATACGCGGTATTTT
TRBV27	NA	TRBJ1-1	NA	CASSRPGKNTEAFF	TGTGCCAGCAGCCGACCGGGGAAGAACACTGAAGCTTTCTTT
TRBV11-2	TRBD2	TRBJ2-5	NA	CASSSMMLAGGPETQYF	TGTGCCAGCAGCTCGATGATGCTAGCGGGGGGGCCAGAGACCCAGTACTTC
TRBV5-6	NA	TRBJ2-3	many	CASSFDRTGTDTQYF	TGTGCCAGCAGCTTTGACAGGACTGGCACAGATACGCAGTATTTT
TRBV7-6	TRBD1	TRBJ2-7	NA	CASSIRQGRYEQYF	TGTGCCAGCAGCATCCGACAGGGAAGATACGAGCAGTACTTC
TRBV6-6	TRBD1	TRBJ2-7	few	CASSPPGQGASEQYF	TGTGCCAGCAGTCCACCGGGACAGGGGGCGAGTGAGCAGTACTTC
TRBV4-1	NA	TRBJ2-1	few	CASSQDWGRISSYNEQFF	TGCGCCAGCAGCCAAGACTGGGGACGTATTAGCTCCTACAATGAGCAGTTCTTC
TRBV5-1	NA	TRBJ1-4	NA	CASSKGRDEGLFF	TGCGCCAGCAGCAAGGGACGAGATGAAGGACTGTTTTTT
TRBV6-5	NA	TRBJ2-6	NA	CASSYRISSGANVRTF	TGTGCCAGCAGTTACAGGATTTCCTCTGGGGCCAACGTCCGGACTTTC
TRBV6-1	TRBD2	TRBJ2-3	NA	CASSGALAGTTDTQYF	TGTGCCAGCAGTGGGGCACTAGCGGGGACGACAGATACGCAGTATTTT
TRBV15	TRBD2	TRBJ2-3	NA	CATSRDKRGFTDTQYF	TGTGCCACCAGCAGAGACAAGCGGGGGTTCACAGATACGCAGTATTTT
TRBV11-2	NA	TRBJ2-1	NA	CATTAVSYNEQFF	TGTGCCACTACGGCGGTCTCCTACAATGAGCAGTTCTTC
TRBV7-9	TRBD1	TRBJ2-2	NA	CASSLRDSSIGELFF	TGTGCCAGCAGCTTACGGGACAGCAGTATCGGGGAGCTGTTTTTT
TRBV3-1	NA	TRBJ2-3	NA	CASRQADTQYF	TGTGCCAGCAGACAAGCGGATACGCAGTATTTT
TRBV5-1	NA	TRBJ1-1	NA	CASSPVAGEAFF	TGCGCCAGCAGCCCGGTCGCCGGTGAAGCTTTCTTT
TRBV19	TRBD1	TRBJ1-5	few	CASSTDRDEEISNQPQHF	TGTGCCAGTAGCACGGACAGGGATGAGGAAATAAGCAATCAGCCCCAGCATTTT
TRBV6-5	NA	TRBJ2-5	NA	CASGYGRNPETQYF	TGTGCCAGCGGTTACGGCAGAAACCCAGAGACCCAGTACTTC
TRBV7-9	NA	TRBJ1-1	few	CASSLVQGPTEAFF	TGTGCCAGCAGCTTGGTCCAGGGACCGACTGAAGCTTTCTTT
TRBV28	NA	TRBJ2-7	NA	CASRYQNEQYF	TGTGCCAGCCGGTACCAGAACGAGCAGTACTTC
TRBV13	NA	TRBJ2-7	few	CASTTSWGVNEQYF	TGTGCCAGCACGACCTCTTGGGGAGTTAACGAGCAGTACTTC
TRBV6-6	TRBD2	TRBJ2-1	once	CASTGTNYNEQFF	TGTGCCAGCACCGGGACTAATTACAATGAGCAGTTCTTC
TRBV20-1	TRBD1	TRBJ2-5	few	CSARLGQGFQETQYF	TGCAGTGCTAGATTGGGACAGGGTTTCCAAGAGACCCAGTACTTC
TRBV4-2	NA	TRBJ2-1	few	CASSQGGTPGDEQFF	TGTGCCAGCAGCCAAGGCGGGACACCGGGCGATGAGCAGTTCTTC